Included here is one TCR beta chain sequence, with context. Its antigen remains undetermined. It has no much larger one-base neighbor in the sample; base qualities were not kept. This specimen belongs to a study of T cells after yellow fever vaccination (dated by TCRdb to about 2019). As for the study more broadly: Libraries from fractions with low cell numbers were prepared with the SMART-Seq v4 Ultra Low Input RNA kit. To follow T-cell clones before and after primary and booster YFV17D yellow fever vaccination, bulk TCR alpha and beta repertoires were sequenced over time. Two healthy male donors, one aged 18 to 30 and one aged 30 to 40 years, were included in the cohort. Blood samples were taken at several timepoints before and after primary and secondary immunization, and bulk PBMC replicates and cell subsets were isolated.

TCR cDNA was synthesized by 5'RACE template switching, through which a universal primer site and unique molecular identifiers were introduced. cDNA synthesis was primed from both the TCR alpha and TCR beta constant segments. Two PCR steps were used to amplify libraries, with sample barcodes and sequencing adapters being added in the second step. Sequencing of libraries was done on Illumina HiSeq 2500 (2x100 bp) or NovaSeq (2x150 bp). Regarding the original processing steps: MIGEC was used to demultiplex reads and collapse the reads into UMI consensus sequences, and MiXCR was used for V(D)J alignment. Vaccine-responding clonotypes were identified with edgeR using replicate PBMC samples, with FDR below 0.01 and a log2 fold change above 5 up to day 15 being required. Each bulk clonotype was labeled CD4 or CD8 based on which sequenced repertoire, CD4 or CD8, contained the clonotype at higher abundance. TCRdb redid the processing of the public reads, applying fastp at Q25 and MiXCR, and retained in-frame beta chains. Rows merge per CDR3 protein into single entries with the most common DNA and genes. It is TCRdb's table, rather than the study itself, that gives the V and J calls and clone size. The sample table contains 500,000 to 700,000 distinct CDR3 sequences; only one count was recorded for less than 20% of them. The ten largest clones add up to more than 13% of the sample.

The sample's treatment or condition label, decoded: live attenuated yellow fever vaccine strain. Two biological replicates of bulk PBMCs were collected at each blood-draw timepoint. A standard Ficoll-Paque protocol was used to isolate PBMCs from peripheral blood. TriZol was used to extract RNA from bulk PBMCs, CD4 and CD8 fractions, and dextramer-positive and dextramer-negative fractions. The CDR3 holds 14 amino acids from the cysteine to the phenylalanine. This entry keeps only the CDR3 DNA: 42 bases, framed from base 1. After removal of 3 bases from V and 8 bases from J, the junction retains 7 bases not matched to a gene. Based on the germline V gene, the CDR1 and CDR2 sequences are SGHDT and YYEEEE. The investigation overall reported the following: After the booster, most clones that had expanded after primary vaccination were detected again (over 95% of CD4 and 88% of CD8), suggesting broad maintenance of memory. The secondary T-cell response was weaker than the primary response but faster, peaking on day 5 instead of day 15. Only two donors were included in the study, so the extent to which the findings can be generalized is limited. A small share of clonotypes was detected in both CD4 and CD8 compartments, with the overlap likely arising from convergent recombination. Because abundant contaminating clonotypes from the bulk population could be contained in FACS-sorted repertoires, computational filtering was required.

The receptor was isolated from a man aged 25-45 years who received the YFV17D yellow fever vaccine. The chain links TRBV5-6 with TRBJ1-4, with 7 middle bases fitting TRBD1. The input for sequencing was PBMCs, taken 15 days after the yellow fever booster vaccination. The sequenced DNA is TGTGCCAGCAGCTGGGACAGATTAGGGGAAAAACTGTTTTTT. Its coded protein is CASSWDRLGEKLFF.